This TCR beta chain is drawn from a study of CD8+ T cells in alopecia areata. As for the study in general: Treated individuals took tofacitinib by mouth, 5 to 10 mg twice daily.

Overall study results and limits: More clonal than normal scalp was lesional scalp, particularly alopecia totalis/universalis. A large proportion of expanded lesional clones were detected persisting in scalp and blood during tofacitinib.

Germline V gene sequence: CDR1 LGHNT, CDR2 FRNRAP. Trimming removed 1 base from V and 5 bases from J, with 3 bases in between. This CDR3 has 12 residues. Treatment specified: oral pan-JAK inhibitor, 5-10 mg twice daily. cDNA reverse transcribed from extracted RNA served as the sequencing template. Method: immunoSEQ multiplex PCR; TCRdb's copy keeps in-frame clones and lacks some. The table records around 100,000 clones, just over 85% of them present only once. On this clone itself: The antigen is not known.

The receptor was derived from a human donor with alopecia areata. The chain links TRBV12-5 to TRBJ2-1; D is ambiguous. The sequences come from CD8+ T cells sorted from blood, collected around week 31, from a patient treated with tofacitinib. CDR3 nucleotides: TGTGCTAGTGGTTTGGCAGACAATGAGCAGTTCTTC. Encoded protein: CASGLADNEQFF.